A selection of T cell receptor beta chains follows, all from one sample in a study of patients with pleural tuberculosis. TCRdb re-called the reads with MiXCR, one entry per CDR3 protein. The sample includes some 48,000 distinct CDR3 sequences, about 7.9% of them seen just once. Receptor source: a human donor with pleural tuberculosis. The CDR3 runs from the conserved cysteine through the conserved F or W.

TRBV2	TRBJ1-2	CASRPQQYGYTF
TRBV2	TRBJ1-2	CASSIRVGYTF
TRBV18	TRBJ1-5	CASSRETGQPQHF
TRBV20-1	TRBJ1-5	CSARDDFSNQPQHF
TRBV12-3/TRBV12-4	TRBJ2-5	CASSRWTAQGETQYF
TRBV2	TRBJ1-5	CASSERGISNQPQHF
TRBV7-3	TRBJ2-5	CASSLTNEETQYF
TRBV29-1	TRBJ2-2	CSVEGLNTGELFF
TRBV20-1	TRBJ2-3	CSARAREHTDTQYF
TRBV2	TRBJ2-1	CASSEAGRLDLEQFF
TRBV11-1	TRBJ2-1	CASSFTAGHNEQFF
TRBV7-2	TRBJ2-1	CASSFFNEQFF
TRBV14	TRBJ1-3	CASSQVAVSGNTIYF
TRBV27	TRBJ1-2	CAIPQRYGYTF
TRBV11-2	TRBJ2-3	CASSLIITDTQYF
TRBV20-1	TRBJ2-1	CSARGPRVGEQFF
TRBV29-1	TRBJ2-5	CSVGSGKETQYF
TRBV28	TRBJ2-7	CASSSNPGLPYEQYF
TRBV20-1	TRBJ2-1	CSAEGREGRGNEQFF
TRBV18	TRBJ2-7	CASSPNRGEQYF
TRBV11-2	TRBJ2-1	CASSLMGVEQFF
TRBV11-1	TRBJ2-2	CASSAHEPNTGELFF
TRBV15	TRBJ1-3	CATSRGIGASGNTIYF
TRBV27	TRBJ1-4	CASSYTTGANEKLFF
TRBV11-2	TRBJ1-6	CASTKTGTNNSPLHF
TRBV12-3/TRBV12-4	TRBJ2-1	CASSLNSDLAGVGEQFF
TRBV10-3	TRBJ1-1	CAISETGQLEAFF
TRBV18	TRBJ2-1	CASSPTSGGTYNEQFF
TRBV11-2	TRBJ1-1	CASSLELLGNTEAFF
TRBV18	TRBJ2-6	CASSPGSSGANVLTF
TRBV19	TRBJ2-1	CASRPFRLAEDNEQFF
TRBV24-1	TRBJ2-2	CATSYAPTGELFF
TRBV25-1	TRBJ2-3	CASSDPGTPLSTDTQYF
TRBV20-1	TRBJ2-7	CSARGEAVVRYEQYF
TRBV13	TRBJ2-7	CASSLTTGTYEQYF
TRBV15	TRBJ2-7	CATSQIISGRSPYEQYF
TRBV7-6	TRBJ1-3	CASSLGGDGGNTIYF
TRBV6-1	TRBJ2-3	CASSETGRTDTQYF
TRBV20-1	TRBJ2-1	CSARRQGRETNEQFF
TRBV27	TRBJ1-1	CASSSPGGYTEAFF
TRBV2	TRBJ1-1	CASSDTGDGTEAFF
TRBV5-1	TRBJ2-7	CASSARRSSYEQYF
TRBV12-3/TRBV12-4	TRBJ2-5	CASGTSGRAPQGTQYF
TRBV25-1	TRBJ1-2	CASSTAIWGYTF
TRBV7-9	TRBJ2-3	CASSWTDTQYF
TRBV12-3/TRBV12-4	TRBJ1-1	CASSSYYRGPEAFF
TRBV20-1	TRBJ1-2	CSARDPGQGIGYTF
TRBV28	TRBJ1-6	CASRRQGQPLHF
TRBV2	TRBJ2-1	CASLSGSSYNEQFF
TRBV11-2	TRBJ2-3	CASSLWRKSTDTQYF
TRBV20-1	TRBJ2-5	CRHPSAQETQYF
TRBV12-3/TRBV12-4	TRBJ1-1	CASTPGQGNSEAFF
TRBV2	TRBJ1-1	CASSLDGLNTEAFF
TRBV27	TRBJ2-1	CASSLSTSGSDEQFF